This T cell receptor beta chain was recovered during a study of cytomegalovirus exposure and HLA in healthy donors. The PCR ran on 60 Vbeta and 13 Jbeta primers. Libraries were prepared by immunoSEQ multiplex PCR; TCRdb keeps only in-frame clonotypes and omits some of them. The table includes around 120,000 clones, approximately 70% detected once. General study points: Evidence from a later analysis indicated that most CMV-associated TCR beta chains looked HLA-restricted. There were several of the most significant clusters that appeared linked to common viral pathogens in a later analysis. Highly shared sequence variants in one cluster were likely a sequencing artifact. Cytomegalovirus-associated TCR beta chains were listed, numbering some 180.

Losses at the gene ends were 5 bases for V and 8 bases for J; bases not matched to a gene: 10. CDR3 length equals 16 residues. The germline CDR1 and CDR2 sequences are MNHNY and SVGAGI (reference sequence). Concerning this clone: No antigen is known for it.

This chain joins TRBV6-6 and TRBJ2-1; 12 positions match TRBD2. The sample was PBMCs. The receptor's source is a woman aged 40 to 55 in good health and CMV-seropositive. CDR3 region: CASSMILAGGGDEQFF. The CDR3 coding sequence is TGTGCCAGCAGTATGATACTAGCGGGAGGTGGGGATGAGCAGTTCTTC.